Listed below are T cell receptor beta chains from one sample, sequenced in a study of neoadjuvant anti-PD-1 for oral cavity cancer. Clones were read by immunoSEQ multiplex PCR, and TCRdb kept only the in-frame ones, dropping some. The table includes some 15,000 clones, 50% to 80% detected once. The sequences come from PBMCs, collected before nivolumab (anti-PD-1) treatment. The receptors shown here come from a person aged 40-85 years with oral cavity squamous cell carcinoma. Both conserved end residues are part of each CDR3. Each record gives: J gene, V gene, D gene, clone size, CDR3 DNA, CDR3 protein. The D gene is left open where the match is weak. Clone size, where shown, is once, few, many, or a class for clones that have expanded.

TRBJ2-3 | TRBV7-2 | TRBD2 | - | TGTGCCAGCAGCTCCCTTAGGGCGGGGGGCACAGATACGCAGTATTTT | CASSSLRAGGTDTQYF
TRBJ1-5 | TRBV6-1 | TRBD1 | - | TGTGCCAGCAGTCCCGGGACAGGGCAGAGGCAGCCCCAGCATTTT | CASSPGTGQRQPQHF
TRBJ1-1 | TRBV2 | - | - | TGTGCCAGCATGTGGGGTGAAGCTTTCTTT | CASMWGEAFF
TRBJ1-4 | TRBV7-2 | - | few | TGTGCCAGCAGCTTAGCTTTTCAGAATGAAAAACTGTTTTTT | CASSLAFQNEKLFF
TRBJ2-5 | TRBV5-1 | TRBD2 | - | TGCGCCAGCAGCCCGCTGGCTAGCGGGGTCCAAGAGACCCAGTACTTC | CASSPLASGVQETQYF
TRBJ2-3 | TRBV2 | - | - | TGTGCCAGCAGTCCCCACGCCCAGGGGAGCACAGATACGCAGTATTTT | CASSPHAQGSTDTQYF
TRBJ2-3 | TRBV5-1 | - | - | TGCGCCAGCAGCTTGATCGGGGGCGGCACAGATACGCAGTATTTT | CASSLIGGGTDTQYF
TRBJ2-1 | TRBV18 | - | - | TGTGCCAGCTCATCCCGGGACAACTCCTACAATGAGCAGTTCTTC | CASSSRDNSYNEQFF
TRBJ2-7 | TRBV27 | TRBD2 | few | TGTGCCAGCAGTCTACTAGCGACCCCCTACGAGCAGTACTTC | CASSLLATPYEQYF
TRBJ2-3 | TRBV2 | - | - | TGTGCCAGCAGCCCACCTCTGGGGGGAGGCACAGATACGCAGTATTTT | CASSPPLGGGTDTQYF
TRBJ1-2 | TRBV5-6 | - | - | TGTGCCAGCAGCCCCCGGACGAGTGGCTACACCTTC | CASSPRTSGYTF
TRBJ1-4 | TRBV7-8 | - | - | TGTGCCAGCAGCTGGGCAACTAATGAAAAACTGTTTTTT | CASSWATNEKLFF
TRBJ1-1 | TRBV11-2 | - | - | TGTGCCAGCAGCCTCGAGGGGGGCACTGAAGCTTTCTTT | CASSLEGGTEAFF